Listed below are T cell receptor beta chains from one sample, sequenced in a study of cytomegalovirus exposure and HLA in healthy donors. The protocol was immunoSEQ multiplex PCR, while the TCRdb copy is restricted to in-frame clones and leaves out a portion. Of some 120,000 clones in the sample, around two thirds were seen once. Sequences were obtained from PBMCs. These receptors originate from a man in his sixties in good health and CMV-seropositive. CDR3s include the opening cysteine and the closing phenylalanine or tryptophan. D genes are given only for firm matches. Clone size appears in some rows only: once, few, many, or a class for an expanded clone.

abundance,j_gene,d_gene,v_gene,CDR3aa,CDR3nt
-,TRBJ1-1,TRBD1,TRBV20-1,CSARGDSEAFF,TGCAGTGCTAGAGGGGACAGTGAAGCTTTCTTT
-,TRBJ2-7,-,TRBV28,CASVGAAHYEQYF,TGTGCCAGCGTTGGGGCAGCGCACTACGAGCAGTACTTC
-,TRBJ2-3,-,TRBV7-3,CASSLTPRMRGSTDTQYF,TGTGCCAGCAGCTTAACTCCAAGGATGAGGGGGAGCACAGATACGCAGTATTTT
-,TRBJ1-1,-,TRBV30,CAWSVTTRRGVGAFF,TGTGCCTGGAGTGTAACCACAAGGCGGGGGGTTGGCGCTTTCTTT
-,TRBJ2-1,-,TRBV13,CASSPRLERQNQFF,TGTGCCAGCAGTCCCCGGCTCGAACGACAGAACCAGTTCTTC
-,TRBJ1-2,TRBD1,TRBV2,CASRGTGGGGYTF,TGTGCCAGCAGGGGGACAGGGGGCGGTGGCTACACCTTC
-,TRBJ2-4,TRBD2,TRBV7-3,CASSLGTSGGIQYF,TGTGCCAGCAGCCTCGGGACTAGCGGTGGAATTCAGTACTTC
-,TRBJ2-7,TRBD2,TRBV5-6,CASSQLAGGPGEQYF,TGTGCCAGCAGCCAACTAGCGGGGGGGCCGGGAGAGCAGTACTTC
-,TRBJ2-1,TRBD2,TRBV9,CASSFTSDGYNEQFF,TGTGCCAGCAGTTTTACTAGCGACGGATACAATGAGCAGTTCTTC
-,TRBJ1-3,TRBD1,TRBV4-2,CASSQIDRVGGNTIYF,TGTGCCAGCAGCCAAATCGACAGGGTGGGTGGAAACACCATATATTTT
-,TRBJ2-2,-,TRBV2,CASSFDIGELFF,TGTGCCAGCAGTTTTGACATCGGGGAGCTGTTTTTT
-,TRBJ1-2,TRBD1,TRBV2,CASREQGGPGGYTF,TGTGCCAGCAGGGAGCAGGGGGGACCTGGTGGCTACACCTTC
-,TRBJ2-5,-,TRBV5-1,CASSSHTGQETQYF,TGCGCCAGCAGCTCACACACAGGGCAGGAGACCCAGTACTTC
-,TRBJ1-6,-,TRBV10-3,CAISEGARIGSPLHF,TGTGCCATCAGTGAGGGGGCGAGGATAGGGTCACCCCTCCACTTT
-,TRBJ2-6,TRBD1,TRBV19,CASTLDRAGANVLTF,TGTGCCAGTACCCTCGACAGGGCTGGGGCCAACGTCCTGACTTTC
-,TRBJ2-2,TRBD2,TRBV13,CASSPDRLAEANTGELFF,TGTGCCAGCAGCCCTGATAGACTAGCGGAGGCGAACACCGGGGAGCTGTTTTTT
few,TRBJ2-7,TRBD1,TRBV5-8,CASFTGTGSYEQYF,TGTGCCAGCTTTACCGGGACAGGATCCTACGAGCAGTACTTC
few,TRBJ1-2,-,TRBV4-1,CASSQAWRDYGYTF,TGCGCCAGCAGCCAAGCATGGAGGGACTATGGCTACACCTTC
-,TRBJ2-5,-,TRBV7-9,CASSRDRLQETQYF,TGTGCCAGCAGCCGCGACAGACTCCAAGAGACCCAGTACTTC
-,TRBJ2-1,TRBD2,TRBV7-9,CASSTGTSGGSQFF,TGTGCCAGCAGCACCGGGACTAGCGGGGGATCACAGTTCTTC
-,TRBJ1-6,TRBD1,TRBV27,CASSPGDRDSPLHF,TGTGCCAGCAGCCCAGGGGACAGGGATTCACCCCTCCACTTT
few,TRBJ1-1,-,TRBV5-1,CASSLDGGGGYTEAFF,TGCGCCAGCAGCTTGGATGGGGGGGGCGGCTACACTGAAGCTTTCTTT
-,TRBJ2-2,TRBD2,TRBV30,CASTGGIESLTGELFF,TGTGCCTCCACGGGAGGGATCGAAAGCCTCACCGGGGAGCTGTTTTTT
-,TRBJ1-5,TRBD1,TRBV30,CAWSADRDQPQHF,TGTGCCTGGAGTGCGGACAGGGATCAGCCCCAGCATTTT
-,TRBJ1-5,-,TRBV7-2,CASSSANNNQPQHF,TGTGCCAGCAGCTCAGCGAACAACAATCAGCCCCAGCATTTT
-,TRBJ1-5,TRBD1,TRBV6-1,CASRERQGTGQPQHF,TGTGCCAGCAGGGAAAGACAGGGGACGGGTCAGCCCCAGCATTTT
-,TRBJ2-5,TRBD2,TRBV9,CASSVGGLAGGPKETQYF,TGTGCCAGCAGCGTAGGCGGGCTAGCGGGGGGGCCGAAAGAGACCCAGTACTTC
once,TRBJ2-2,-,TRBV28,CASSFEAGTGELFF,TGTGCCAGCAGTTTTGAGGCGGGCACCGGGGAGCTGTTTTTT
-,TRBJ2-7,TRBD1,TRBV5-1,CASRTTGERIGEQYF,TGCGCCAGCAGGACGACAGGGGAGAGGATCGGCGAGCAGTACTTC
few,TRBJ1-1,TRBD1,TRBV6-5,CATARGTYTEAFF,TGTGCCACCGCCAGGGGGACCTACACTGAAGCTTTCTTT
medium-sized,TRBJ2-2,TRBD2,TRBV5-6,CASSLGGGGTGELFF,TGTGCCAGCAGCTTGGGCGGGGGGGGCACCGGGGAGCTGTTTTTT
-,TRBJ2-1,TRBD1,TRBV2,CASSSGTGLYNEQFF,TGTGCCAGCAGCTCCGGGACAGGGCTTTACAATGAGCAGTTCTTC
-,TRBJ2-1,TRBD2,TRBV13,CASSLAGLIYNEQFF,TGTGCCAGCAGCTTAGCGGGACTAATATACAATGAGCAGTTCTTC
-,TRBJ1-2,-,TRBV19,CASSGATALGGYGYTF,TGTGCCAGTAGTGGGGCGACAGCCCTAGGGGGCTATGGCTACACCTTC
once,TRBJ2-7,TRBD1,TRBV23-1,CACPWTGKEQYF,TGCGCCTGCCCCTGGACAGGGAAAGAGCAGTACTTC
few,TRBJ1-4,TRBD1,TRBV19,CASSIIPGQTTNEKLFF,TGTGCCAGTAGCATTATACCGGGACAGACAACTAATGAAAAACTGTTTTTT
-,TRBJ2-6,-,TRBV27,CASSLGEGSGANVLTF,TGTGCCAGCAGTTTAGGAGAGGGTAGTGGGGCCAACGTCCTGACTTTC
once,TRBJ1-1,TRBD1,TRBV2,CASSARDRVPAEAFF,TGTGCCAGCAGTGCCCGGGACAGGGTACCAGCGGAAGCTTTCTTT
-,TRBJ2-1,TRBD2,TRBV7-9,CASSISGALSYNEQFF,TGTGCCAGCAGCATCAGCGGGGCCCTCTCCTACAATGAGCAGTTCTTC
-,TRBJ1-3,-,TRBV2,CASKARVAGNTIYF,TGTGCCAGCAAGGCCAGGGTAGCTGGAAACACCATATATTTT
once,TRBJ1-3,TRBD1,TRBV27,CASSETGAGNTIYF,TGTGCCAGCAGTGAGACAGGGGCGGGAAACACCATATATTTT
-,TRBJ1-3,TRBD1,TRBV14,CASSVSRGPGNTIYF,TGTGCCAGCAGCGTATCCAGGGGGCCTGGAAACACCATATATTTT
-,TRBJ1-2,-,TRBV30,CAWSVNDAGYGYTF,TGTGCCTGGAGTGTTAATGATGCGGGCTATGGCTACACCTTC
-,TRBJ2-5,-,TRBV30,CAWSVLRVQGTQYF,TGTGCCTGGAGTGTACTTCGGGTCCAAGGGACCCAGTACTTC
-,TRBJ1-5,-,TRBV25-1,CASSGQGAQPQHF,TGTGCCAGCAGTGGGCAGGGCGCCCAGCCCCAGCATTTT
once,TRBJ1-2,-,TRBV6-1,CAARGGKAYGYTF,TGTGCCGCACGGGGGGGGAAGGCCTATGGCTACACCTTC
-,TRBJ2-5,-,TRBV29-1,CSVEVGGVETQYF,TGCAGCGTTGAAGTCGGCGGGGTGGAGACCCAGTACTTC
-,TRBJ2-4,-,TRBV2,CASIGQENIQYF,TGTGCCAGCATTGGCCAGGAAAACATTCAGTACTTC
-,TRBJ1-1,TRBD1,TRBV5-1,CASSLNPDRGLTEAFF,TGCGCCAGCAGCTTGAACCCCGACAGGGGGCTAACTGAAGCTTTCTTT